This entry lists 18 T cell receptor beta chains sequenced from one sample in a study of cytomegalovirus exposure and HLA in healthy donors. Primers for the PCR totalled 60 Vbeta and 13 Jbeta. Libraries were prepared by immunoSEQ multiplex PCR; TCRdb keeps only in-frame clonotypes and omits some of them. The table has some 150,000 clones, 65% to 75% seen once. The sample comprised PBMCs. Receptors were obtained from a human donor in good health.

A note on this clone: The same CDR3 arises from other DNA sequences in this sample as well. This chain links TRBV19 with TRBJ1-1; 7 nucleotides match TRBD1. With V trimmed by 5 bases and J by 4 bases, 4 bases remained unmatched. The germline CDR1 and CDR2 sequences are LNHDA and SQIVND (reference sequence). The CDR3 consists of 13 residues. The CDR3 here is CASSSTGSTEAFF. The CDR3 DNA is TGTGCCAGTAGTTCGACAGGGAGCACTGAAGCTTTCTTT.

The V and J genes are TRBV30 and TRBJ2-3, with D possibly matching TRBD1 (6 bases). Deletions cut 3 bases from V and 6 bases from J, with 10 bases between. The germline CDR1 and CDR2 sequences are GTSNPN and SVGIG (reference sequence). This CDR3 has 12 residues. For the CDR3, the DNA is TGTGCCTGGAGGGTGGACAGCGATACGCAGTATTTT. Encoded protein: CAWRVDSDTQYF.

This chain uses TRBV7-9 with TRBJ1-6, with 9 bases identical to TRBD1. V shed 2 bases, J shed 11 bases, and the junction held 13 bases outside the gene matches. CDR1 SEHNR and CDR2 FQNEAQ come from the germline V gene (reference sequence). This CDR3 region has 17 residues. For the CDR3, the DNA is TGTGCCAGCAGCTTAAAGCGTGGCTGGACAGGGGTGGCACCCCTCCACTTT. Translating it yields CASSLKRGWTGVAPLHF.

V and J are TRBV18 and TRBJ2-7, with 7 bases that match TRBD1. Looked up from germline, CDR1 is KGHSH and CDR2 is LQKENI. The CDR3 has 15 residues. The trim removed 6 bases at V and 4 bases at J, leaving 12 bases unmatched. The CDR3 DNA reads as TGTGCCAGCTCGCTCACCGGGACAGCCTTATACGAGCAGTACTTC. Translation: CASSLTGTALYEQYF.

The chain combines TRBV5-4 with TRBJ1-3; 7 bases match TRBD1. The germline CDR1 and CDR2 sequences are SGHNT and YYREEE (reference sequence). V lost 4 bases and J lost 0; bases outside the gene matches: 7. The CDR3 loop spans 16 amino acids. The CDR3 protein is CASSAGTERSGNTIYF. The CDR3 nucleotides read TGTGCCAGCAGCGCTGGGACAGAACGCTCTGGAAACACCATATATTTT.

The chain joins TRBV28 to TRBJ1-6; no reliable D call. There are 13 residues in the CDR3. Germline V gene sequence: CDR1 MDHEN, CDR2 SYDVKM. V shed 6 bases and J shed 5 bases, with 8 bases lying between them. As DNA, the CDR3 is TGTGCCAGCAGACCGACACATAATTCACCCCTCCACTTT. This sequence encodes CASRPTHNSPLHF.

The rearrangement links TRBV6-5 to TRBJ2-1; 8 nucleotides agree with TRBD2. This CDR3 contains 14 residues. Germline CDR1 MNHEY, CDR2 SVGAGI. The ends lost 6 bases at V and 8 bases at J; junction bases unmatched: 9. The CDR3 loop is CASSWTSFNDEQFF. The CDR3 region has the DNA TGTGCCAGCAGCTGGACTAGCTTTAATGATGAGCAGTTCTTC.

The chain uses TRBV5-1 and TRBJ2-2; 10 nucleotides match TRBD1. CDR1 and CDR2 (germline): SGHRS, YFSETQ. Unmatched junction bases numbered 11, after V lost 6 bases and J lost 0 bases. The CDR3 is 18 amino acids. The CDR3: CASTRGTGDLTNTGELFF. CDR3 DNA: TGCGCCAGCACCCGGGGGACAGGGGACTTAACGAACACCGGGGAGCTGTTTTTT. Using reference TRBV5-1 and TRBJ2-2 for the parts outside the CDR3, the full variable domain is KAGVTQTPRYLIKTRGQQVTLSCSPISGHRSVSWYQQTPGQGLQFLFEYFSETQRNKGNFPGRFSGRQFSNSRSEMNVSTLELGDSALYLCASTRGTGDLTNTGELFFGEGSRLTVL.

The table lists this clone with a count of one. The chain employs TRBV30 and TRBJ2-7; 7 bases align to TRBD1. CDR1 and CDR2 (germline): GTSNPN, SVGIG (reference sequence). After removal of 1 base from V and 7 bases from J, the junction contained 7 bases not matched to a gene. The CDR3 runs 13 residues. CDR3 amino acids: CAWSEKGAREQYF. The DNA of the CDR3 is TGTGCCTGGAGTGAAAAGGGGGCGAGGGAGCAGTACTTC.

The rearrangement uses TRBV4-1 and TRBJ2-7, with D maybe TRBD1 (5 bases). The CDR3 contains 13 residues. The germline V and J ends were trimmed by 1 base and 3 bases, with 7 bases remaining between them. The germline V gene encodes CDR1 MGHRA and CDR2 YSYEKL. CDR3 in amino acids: CASSQGTSYEQYF. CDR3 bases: TGCGCCAGCAGCCAAGGGACAAGCTACGAGCAGTACTTC.

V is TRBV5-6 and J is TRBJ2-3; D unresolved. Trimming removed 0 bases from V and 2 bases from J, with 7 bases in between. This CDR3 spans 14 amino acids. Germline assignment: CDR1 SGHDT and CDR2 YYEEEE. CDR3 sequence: CASSLGAHTDTQYF. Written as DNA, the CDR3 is TGTGCCAGCAGCTTGGGGGCCCACACAGATACGCAGTATTTT.

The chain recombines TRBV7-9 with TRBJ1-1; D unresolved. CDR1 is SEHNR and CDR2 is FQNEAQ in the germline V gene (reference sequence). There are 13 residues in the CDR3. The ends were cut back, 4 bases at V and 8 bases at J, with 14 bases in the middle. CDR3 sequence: CASSSQTPAEAFF. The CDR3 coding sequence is TGTGCCAGCAGCTCACAGACACCAGCAGAAGCTTTCTTT.

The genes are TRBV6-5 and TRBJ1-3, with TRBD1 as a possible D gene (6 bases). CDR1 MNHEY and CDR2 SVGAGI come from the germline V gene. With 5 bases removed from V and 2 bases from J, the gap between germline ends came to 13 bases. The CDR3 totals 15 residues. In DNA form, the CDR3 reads TGTGCCAGCAGTCAAACCCAGGGGCCTGGAAACACCATATATTTT. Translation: CASSQTQGPGNTIYF.

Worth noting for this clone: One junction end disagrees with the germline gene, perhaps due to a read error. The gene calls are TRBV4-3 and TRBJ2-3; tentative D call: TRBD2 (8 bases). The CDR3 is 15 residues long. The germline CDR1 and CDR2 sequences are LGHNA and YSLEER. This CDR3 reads CASSQGGGGIDTQYF. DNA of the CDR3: TGCGCCAGCAGTCAAGGGGGCGGGGGGATAGATACGCAGTATTTT.

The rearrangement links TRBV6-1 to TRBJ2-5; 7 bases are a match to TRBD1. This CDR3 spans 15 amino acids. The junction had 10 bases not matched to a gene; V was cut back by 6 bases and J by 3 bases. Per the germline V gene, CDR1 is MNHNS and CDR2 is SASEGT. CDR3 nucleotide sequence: TGTGCCAGCAGGCCGACAGGGTGGGTAGAAGAGACCCAGTACTTC. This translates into CASRPTGWVEETQYF.

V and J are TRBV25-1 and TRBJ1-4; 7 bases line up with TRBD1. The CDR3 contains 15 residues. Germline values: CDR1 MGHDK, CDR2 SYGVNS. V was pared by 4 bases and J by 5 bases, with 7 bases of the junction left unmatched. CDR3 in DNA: TGTGCCAGCAGTGGGCTGACAGGGCTAAATGAAAAACTGTTTTTT. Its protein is CASSGLTGLNEKLFF.

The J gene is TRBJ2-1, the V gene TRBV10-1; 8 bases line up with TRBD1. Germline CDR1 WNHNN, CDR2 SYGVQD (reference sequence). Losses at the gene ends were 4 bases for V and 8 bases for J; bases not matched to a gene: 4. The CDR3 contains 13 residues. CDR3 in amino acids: CASSGGTGYEQFF. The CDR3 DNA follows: TGCGCCAGCAGTGGCGGGACAGGTTATGAGCAGTTCTTC.

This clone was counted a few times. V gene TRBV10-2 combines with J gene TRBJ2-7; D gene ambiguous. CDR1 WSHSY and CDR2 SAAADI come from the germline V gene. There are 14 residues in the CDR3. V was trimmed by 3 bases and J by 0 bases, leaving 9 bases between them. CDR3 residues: CASSDLDPSYEQYF. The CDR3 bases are TGCGCCAGCAGTGACCTAGACCCCTCCTACGAGCAGTACTTC.